This TCR beta chain was sequenced in a study of shared clonotypes between healthy human individuals. Study overall: Participating donors consisted of two women and a few men aged 18 to 49. CD4 naive and CD4 memory each took three plates per donor, while CD8 naive took two and CD8 memory one.

Per the germline V gene, CDR1 is SGHAT and CDR2 is FQNNGV. Germline trimming cut 4 bases from V and 4 bases from J; bases unmatched to any gene: 10. This CDR3 has 18 amino acids. Naive-designated CD8 cells lacked CD45RO, were positively enriched for CCR7, and omitted terminally differentiated effector memory CD45RA+ cells. Study-level points and caveats: Researchers found naive subsets generally carried larger estimated richness than memory subsets. Non-shared clonotypes showed lower generation probabilities than clonotypes common to all four donors.

Assay used: immunoSEQ multiplex PCR; TCRdb lists only in-frame clones, some missing. The sample carries over 2 million clones, approximately 95% recorded once. With regard to this clone: Its antigen is unknown.

The source material was naive CD8+ T cells sorted from blood. This receptor was obtained from a man between 18 and 35 years old in good health. This rearrangement joins TRBV11-2 to TRBJ2-3, with 14 bases lining up with TRBD2. In nucleotides, the CDR3 is TGTGCCAGCAGCTACGCAAGGACGGGACTAGCGGGAGCAGATACGCAGTATTTT. Encoded protein: CASSYARTGLAGADTQYF.